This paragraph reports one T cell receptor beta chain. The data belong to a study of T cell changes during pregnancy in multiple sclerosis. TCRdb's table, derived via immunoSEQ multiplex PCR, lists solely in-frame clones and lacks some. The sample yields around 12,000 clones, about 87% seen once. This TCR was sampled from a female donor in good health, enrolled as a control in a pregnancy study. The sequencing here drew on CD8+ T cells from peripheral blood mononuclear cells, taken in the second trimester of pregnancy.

CDR3 DNA: TGCGCCAGCAGCCAAGTCACCAGGGGTATCGACAATGAGCAGTTCTTC. This translates into CASSQVTRGIDNEQFF. The rearrangement uses TRBV4-1 and TRBJ2-1; D may be TRBD1 (6 bases). The ends were cut back, 1 base at V and 5 bases at J, with 15 bases in the middle. This CDR3 is built from 16 residues. Germline lookup yields CDR1 MGHRA and CDR2 YSYEKL.